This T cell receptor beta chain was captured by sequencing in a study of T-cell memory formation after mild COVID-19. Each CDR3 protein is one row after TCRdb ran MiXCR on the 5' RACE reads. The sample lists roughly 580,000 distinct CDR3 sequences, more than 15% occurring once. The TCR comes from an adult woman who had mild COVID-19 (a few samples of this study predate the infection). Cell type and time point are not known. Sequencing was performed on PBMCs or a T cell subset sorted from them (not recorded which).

The chain's CDR3 is CASSQVRDTQYF. DNA for the CDR3: TGTGCCAGCAGCCAAGTTCGGGATACGCAGTATTTT. The chain recombines TRBV3-1 with TRBJ2-3; D remains ambiguous. The germline gives CDR1 LGHDT, CDR2 YNNKEL (reference sequence). This CDR3 is 12 amino acids long. Trimming took off 1 base at V and 6 bases at J, with 5 bases between the two ends.